Each of the 30 T cell receptor beta chains below was sequenced from the same sample in a study of shared clonotypes between healthy human individuals. Clones were sequenced by immunoSEQ multiplex PCR, and TCRdb holds only the in-frame ones, with some missing. The sample gives 300,000 or so clones, around 67% of which show up once; 10% is in the top ten. The source material was memory CD4+ T cells sorted from blood. Regarding subset: CD45RA-negative fraction. The receptors were sampled from a man under 40 in good health.

The V gene is TRBV2, the J gene TRBJ2-2, with D unresolved. The CDR3 is 12 residues long. Deletions cut 7 bases from V and 1 base from J, with 4 bases between. Germline-derived CDR1 and CDR2 are SNHLY and FYNNEI. CDR3 DNA: TGTGCCAGCACTTTGAACACCGGGGAGCTGTTTTTT. This sequence encodes CASTLNTGELFF.

The chain uses TRBV4-3 and TRBJ2-7; D is perhaps TRBD2 (5 bases). Germline V gives CDR1 LGHNA, CDR2 YSLEER. This CDR3 region has 15 residues. V lost 3 bases and J 2 bases, leaving 14 bases between the germline ends. This CDR3 is CASSHQRVITYEQYF. In nucleotides, the CDR3 is TGCGCCAGCAGCCACCAGAGGGTAATCACCTACGAGCAGTACTTC.

V is TRBV13 and J is TRBJ2-6; 7 positions agree with TRBD2. The V segment lost 5 bases and the J segment 1 base; nucleotides outside the gene matches: 2. Germline V gene data show CDR1 as PRHDT and CDR2 as FYEKMQ (reference sequence). The CDR3 extends over 15 amino acids. The CDR3 DNA reads as TGTGCCAGCAGCATGGGAGGGTCTGGGGCCAACGTCCTGACTTTC. The encoded protein is CASSMGGSGANVLTF.

The chain uses TRBV19 and TRBJ2-7; the D is unclear. The V end lost 4 bases, the J end lost 1 base, and 17 bases lay between the germline ends. Germline assignment: CDR1 LNHDA and CDR2 SQIVND (reference sequence). CDR3 length: 16 residues. The chain's CDR3 is CASSTRAERNSYEQYF. The CDR3 DNA is TGTGCCAGTAGTACTAGGGCGGAAAGAAATTCCTACGAGCAGTACTTC.

The chain is built from TRBV7-2 and TRBJ2-7; no reliable D call. Germline CDR1 reads SGHTA; CDR2 reads FQGNSA. The germline V and J ends were trimmed by 1 base and 6 bases, with 16 bases remaining between them. The CDR3 runs 15 residues. In nucleotides, the CDR3 is TGTGCCAGCAGCTTAGAGGCCAGCAACTGGAGCGAGCAGTACTTC. Translating it yields CASSLEASNWSEQYF.

This chain uses TRBV6-5 with TRBJ1-1; tentative D call: TRBD1 (6 bases). CDR1 and CDR2 (germline): MNHEY, SVGAGI. There are 13 residues in the CDR3. Trimming removed 7 bases from V and 6 bases from J, with 15 bases in between. As DNA, the CDR3 is TGTGCCAGCAACAGGGCGTGGGGTTCTGAAGCTTTCTTT. Amino acids: CASNRAWGSEAFF.

The chain is built from TRBV28 and TRBJ1-5; TRBD1 matches 7 bases. The germline V gene encodes CDR1 MDHEN and CDR2 SYDVKM. J lost 7 bases, V lost 1 base, and 4 bases had no gene match. The CDR3 length is 14 residues. The CDR3 spells CASSLYRGFQPQHF. CDR3 sequence (DNA): TGTGCCAGCAGTTTATACAGGGGATTCCAGCCCCAGCATTTT.

Many counts were recorded for this clone. The chain carries TRBV7-2 and TRBJ1-3; no firm D call. V was pared by 5 bases and J by 4 bases, with 21 bases between. CDR1 and CDR2 from the germline V gene are SGHTA and FQGNSA. This CDR3 has 17 amino acids. This CDR3 reads CASSPRLGRGPGNTIYF. CDR3 DNA sequence: TGTGCCAGCAGCCCACGGCTGGGTCGCGGTCCGGGAAACACCATATATTTT. Supplemented by reference TRBV7-2 and TRBJ1-3, the full variable domain reads GAGVSQSPSNKVTEKGKDVELRCDPISGHTALYWYRQSLGQGLEFLIYFQGNSAPDKSGLPSDRFSAERTGGSVSTLTIQRTQQEDSAVYLCASSPRLGRGPGNTIYFGEGSWLTVV.

This clone was seen just once. The chain uses TRBV5-8 and TRBJ1-1, with 7 positions matching TRBD1. The CDR3 loop spans 15 amino acids. Germline V gene data show CDR1 as SGHTS and CDR2 as YDEGEE. The trim removed 0 bases at V and 11 bases at J, leaving 13 bases unmatched. The CDR3 sequence is CASSLEARDSSGAFF. The CDR3 bases are TGTGCCAGCAGCTTGGAGGCCCGGGACAGTAGCGGGGCTTTCTTT.

The genes are TRBV15 and TRBJ2-3; D may be TRBD2 (5 bases). CDR3 length: 18 residues. V lost 1 base and J lost 4, with 21 bases in between. CDR1 and CDR2 from the germline V gene are LNHNV and YYDKDF (reference sequence). As DNA, the CDR3 is TGTGCCACCAGCAGAGGCGTACCCACGGCGGGTACAGCAGATACGCAGTATTTT. It is translated as CATSRGVPTAGTADTQYF.

The chain joins TRBV21-1 to TRBJ1-5. TRBV21-1 is an annotated pseudogene. The CDR3 is 17 amino acids. Here the CDR3 DNA reads TGTGCCAGCAGCCCCTGGGCGCTAGCTGGGCCGATCCTGCCCCAGCATTTT. It translates to CASSPWALAGPILPQHF.

This clone has just one count. The chain carries TRBV6-4 and TRBJ2-1, with 9 nucleotides matching TRBD2. The CDR3 is 16 residues long. Germline V CDR1 and CDR2: MRHNA, SNTAGT. The junction had 13 bases not matched to a gene; V was cut back by 6 bases and J by 7 bases. The CDR3 loop reads CASSPAEREAVNEQFF. CDR3 in DNA: TGTGCCAGCAGCCCAGCGGAGCGGGAGGCTGTGAATGAGCAGTTCTTC.

The rearrangement joins TRBV6-5 to TRBJ1-5; weak D call: TRBD1 (6 bases). V was cut by 6 bases and J by 5 bases, with 17 bases left in between. The CDR3 length is 15 residues. The germline V gene has CDR1 MNHEY and CDR2 SVGAGI. The CDR3 nucleotides are TGTGCCAGCAGGCCTCGGAGTGGGGGCCATCAGCCCCAGCATTTT. Its protein is CASRPRSGGHQPQHF.

The chain recombines TRBV5-1 with TRBJ2-3; D may match TRBD1 or TRBD2 (6 bases each). The germline V gene encodes CDR1 SGHRS and CDR2 YFSETQ. This CDR3 contains 15 residues. The ends were cut back, 5 bases at V and 4 bases at J, with 17 bases in the middle. The CDR3 protein is CASRQIGGGPDTQYF. DNA for the CDR3: TGCGCCAGCAGACAGATAGGGGGAGGACCAGATACGCAGTATTTT.

This chain joins TRBV5-1 and TRBJ2-5; TRBD1 might be the D (5 bases). The CDR3 is 14 amino acids. CDR1 SGHRS and CDR2 YFSETQ come from the germline V gene. V lost 3 bases, J lost 1 base, and 10 bases lay in between. The CDR3 protein is CASSSTDFQETQYF. The DNA for the CDR3 is TGCGCCAGCAGCTCGACAGATTTCCAAGAGACCCAGTACTTC.

CDR3 in amino acids: CASSLVSGNTEAFF. Here the CDR3 DNA reads TGTGCCAGCAGCTTAGTTTCCGGAAACACTGAAGCTTTCTTT. The chain employs TRBV7-9 and TRBJ1-1; D gene unclear. Trimming left V 1 base short and J 2 bases short, with 8 bases between. Germline CDR1 and CDR2: SEHNR and FQNEAQ (reference sequence). CDR3 length: 14 residues.

This chain uses TRBV7-9 with TRBJ2-7; perhaps TRBD1 as D (6 bases). Germline lookup yields CDR1 SEHNR and CDR2 FQNEAQ (reference sequence). Deletions cut 2 bases from V and 3 bases from J, with 14 bases between. This CDR3 spans 15 amino acids. The CDR3 coding sequence is TGTGCCAGCAGCTTATTTACAGGGTTTGACTACGAGCAGTACTTC. Its protein product is CASSLFTGFDYEQYF. Combining the CDR3 with reference TRBV7-9 and TRBJ2-7 gives the whole variable domain DTGVSQNPRHKITKRGQNVTFRCDPISEHNRLYWYRQTLGQGPEFLTYFQNEAQLEKSRLLSDRFSAERPKGSFSTLEIQRTEQGDSAMYLCASSLFTGFDYEQYFGPGTRLTVT.

The rearrangement joins TRBV6-1 to TRBJ2-3, with D unclear. Trimming took 4 bases from V and 0 from J, leaving 8 bases between them. The CDR3 is made up of 14 amino acids. CDR1 is MNHNS and CDR2 is SASEGT in the germline V gene. CDR3 loop: CASSVFRSTDTQYF. In DNA form, the CDR3 reads TGTGCCAGCAGTGTCTTCAGGAGCACAGATACGCAGTATTTT.

The chain carries TRBV25-1 and TRBJ1-1; 9 nucleotides agree with TRBD1. The CDR3 spans 17 residues. CDR1 and CDR2 from the germline V gene are MGHDK and SYGVNS. With V trimmed by 6 bases and J by 1 base, 12 bases remained unmatched. The CDR3 spells CASRQQQGAFTNTEAFF. The CDR3 bases are TGTGCCAGCAGACAACAACAGGGGGCTTTTACGAACACTGAAGCTTTCTTT.

The V and J genes are TRBV15 and TRBJ1-5; D is ambiguous. Germline assignment: CDR1 LNHNV and CDR2 YYDKDF (reference sequence). This CDR3 has 14 residues. Trimming removed 1 base at V and 3 bases at J, with 7 bases between. The DNA of the CDR3 is TGTGCCACCAGCAGAGGGCCGATCAATCAGCCCCAGCATTTT. Residues: CATSRGPINQPQHF. The full variable domain, completed using reference TRBV15 and TRBJ1-5, is DAMVIQNPRYQVTQFGKPVTLSCSQTLNHNVMYWYQQKSSQAPKLLFHYYDKDFNNEADTPDNFQSRRPNTSFCFLDIRSPGLGDTAMYLCATSRGPINQPQHFGDGTRLSIL.

The genes are TRBV19 and TRBJ1-4; 8 bases map to TRBD1. Trimming cost V 3 bases and J 8 bases; bases outside gene matches: 5. The CDR3 sequence is 14 residues long. Germline V lookup: CDR1 LNHDA, CDR2 SQIVND (reference sequence). The CDR3 is CASSMTGVGEKLFF. The DNA for the CDR3 is TGTGCCAGTAGTATGACAGGGGTGGGAGAAAAACTGTTTTTT.

This rearrangement joins TRBV7-6 to TRBJ2-2; 7 bases map to TRBD1. The CDR3 consists of 16 residues. CDR1 and CDR2 (germline): SGHVS, FNYEAQ. The V segment lost 3 bases and the J segment 6 bases; nucleotides outside the gene matches: 10. The CDR3 spells CASSFVRVDRPGELFF. The CDR3 DNA sequence: TGTGCCAGCAGCTTTGTTAGGGTGGACAGGCCCGGGGAGCTGTTTTTT.

V and J are TRBV29-1 and TRBJ2-5; possibly TRBD1 or TRBD2 for D (5 bases each). CDR1 and CDR2 from the germline V gene are SQVTM and ANQGSEA. The CDR3 consists of 12 residues. The V gene lost 5 bases and the J gene lost 5 bases, with 12 bases spanning the gap. The CDR3 nucleotides are TGCAGCGTTTACAGTGGGACGGAGACCCAGTACTTC. Its protein product is CSVYSGTETQYF.

V and J are TRBV5-1 and TRBJ2-1; no clear D gene. Germline CDR1 and CDR2: SGHRS and YFSETQ. Between the trimmed V and J ends, which lost 1 base and 0 bases, there was a span of 11 bases. This CDR3 region has 16 residues. CDR3 DNA: TGCGCCAGCAGCTTGCGAAGCCCTAGCTCCTACAATGAGCAGTTCTTC. Translating it yields CASSLRSPSSYNEQFF.

This clone was observed a handful of times. This rearrangement joins TRBV28 to TRBJ2-7; 8 bases map to TRBD1. Trimming at V came to 9 bases and at J to 3 bases, leaving 10 bases not matched to a gene. The CDR3 is 14 amino acids. Germline V lookup: CDR1 MDHEN, CDR2 SYDVKM. CDR3 residues: CASQLRDRFYEQYF. CDR3 in DNA: TGTGCCAGTCAACTCCGGGACAGGTTCTACGAGCAGTACTTC. Full variable domain (outside the CDR3, taken from reference TRBV28 and TRBJ2-7): DVKVTQSSRYLVKRTGEKVFLECVQDMDHENMFWYRQDPGLGLRLIYFSYDVKMKEKGDIPEGYSVSREKKERFSLILESASTNQTSMYLCASQLRDRFYEQYFGPGTRLTVT.

The rearrangement links TRBV6-6 to TRBJ2-5; possible D gene TRBD2, 5 bases. This CDR3 is 13 amino acids long. From germline, CDR1 is MNHNY and CDR2 SVGAGI (reference sequence). Trimming left V 0 bases short and J 7 bases short, with 9 bases between. Here the CDR3 reads CASSYSAGGTQYF. The CDR3 bases are TGTGCCAGCAGTTACTCGGCGGGTGGGACCCAGTACTTC.

In this sample, this clone turned up once. The chain recombines TRBV5-1 with TRBJ2-1; a weak D match, TRBD2 (6 bases). V was clipped by 4 bases and J by 1 base, with 12 bases between them. Germline loops: CDR1 SGHRS, CDR2 YFSETQ. The CDR3 totals 15 residues. CDR3 region: CASSLSGVSYNEQFF. The CDR3 DNA reads as TGCGCCAGCAGCCTGTCGGGAGTTTCCTACAATGAGCAGTTCTTC. The full variable domain, in which reference TRBV5-1 and TRBJ2-1 provide the parts outside the CDR3, is KAGVTQTPRYLIKTRGQQVTLSCSPISGHRSVSWYQQTPGQGLQFLFEYFSETQRNKGNFPGRFSGRQFSNSRSEMNVSTLELGDSALYLCASSLSGVSYNEQFFGPGTRLTVL.

J is TRBJ2-7 and V is TRBV15, with 7 nucleotides matching TRBD1. Trimming took 1 base from V and 5 from J; bases not matched to a gene: 8. The CDR3 has 15 amino acids. Germline V gives CDR1 LNHNV, CDR2 YYDKDF (reference sequence). CDR3: CATSRGGQTFNEQYF. The CDR3 nucleotides are TGTGCCACCAGCAGAGGGGGACAGACCTTCAACGAGCAGTACTTC.

This clone was seen a handful of times. V gene TRBV11-2 combines with J gene TRBJ2-1; 7 bases line up with TRBD1. This CDR3 is built from 17 residues. CDR1 SGHAT and CDR2 FQNNGV come from the germline V gene. With V trimmed by 2 bases and J by 0 bases, 7 bases remained unmatched. The CDR3 sequence is CASSLYHAGGSYNEQFF. CDR3 DNA: TGTGCCAGCAGCTTATACCATGCAGGGGGCTCCTACAATGAGCAGTTCTTC.

A remark on this clone: Other DNA sequences in this sample translate to the same CDR3. The chain combines TRBV9 with TRBJ1-2; D call uncertain. Germline V lookup: CDR1 SGDLS, CDR2 YYNGEE. With 0 bases removed from V and 2 bases from J, the gap between germline ends came to 5 bases. CDR3 length: 13 amino acids. As DNA, the CDR3 is TGTGCCAGCAGCGTAGGACAAAACTATGGCTACACCTTC. It specifies CASSVGQNYGYTF.